The rows below give T cell receptor beta chains drawn from one sample of a study of tissue T cells after allogeneic stem cell transplantation. The method was immunoSEQ multiplex PCR; TCRdb's version includes in-frame clones alone and lacks a portion of them. The table shows just over 9,000 clones, with more than 50% occurring only once. The sample here was tissue from the jejunum, taken at autopsy. These receptor sequences come from a female donor aged 60 or older with lung cancer. Each CDR3 is given with its conserved first and last residue. The D gene is left open where the match is weak. A row's size may be missing; if present it is once, few, many or a size class.

J gene,D gene,V gene,clone size,CDR3 DNA,CDR3 protein
TRBJ1-1,-,TRBV12-3/TRBV12-4,-,TGTGCCAGCAGTTTAGGGCGGAACACTGAAGCTTTCTTT,CASSLGRNTEAFF
TRBJ2-3,TRBD2,TRBV11-2,once,TGTGCCAGCAGCCCCACTAGCGGGGCGGATACGCAGTATTTT,CASSPTSGADTQYF
TRBJ2-7,TRBD1,TRBV7-2,once,TGTGCCAGCAGCTTAGTGGCAGGGGGCTACGAGCAGTACTTC,CASSLVAGGYEQYF
TRBJ2-1,-,TRBV11-2,hyperexpanded,TGTGCCAGCAGCTTAGTGACGGTTGTCGGCTCCTACAATGAGCAGTTCTTC,CASSLVTVVGSYNEQFF
TRBJ2-1,TRBD1,TRBV7-2,-,TGTGCCAGCAGCTTACGGTATGGACAGGGGGCCAGCTCCTACAATGAGCAGTTCTTC,CASSLRYGQGASSYNEQFF
TRBJ2-3,TRBD2,TRBV19,once,TGTGCCAGTAGTATAGAAAGGCTAGCGGGGCGCACAGATACGCAGTATTTT,CASSIERLAGRTDTQYF
TRBJ1-3,-,TRBV5-4,medium-sized,TGTGCCAGCAGCTATGGGGTGGGGGGGCTTGCTGGAAACACCATATATTTT,CASSYGVGGLAGNTIYF
TRBJ1-1,-,TRBV2,-,TGTGCCAGCAGTGGAGACGGCAACACTGAAGCTTTCTTT,CASSGDGNTEAFF
TRBJ2-7,TRBD2,TRBV3-1/TRBV3-2,few,TGTGCCAGCAGCCCTTATTGGCGGGAGGGGGGCGAGCAGTACTTC,CASSPYWREGGEQYF
TRBJ2-2,TRBD1,TRBV7-6,few,TGTGCCAGCAGCTATGGACAGGGCACCGGGGAGCTGTTTTTT,CASSYGQGTGELFF
TRBJ2-2,-,TRBV5-1,-,TGCGCCAGCAGCTCCGGAGAAGTGTTGGTGGGACCCGGGGAGCTGTTTTTT,CASSSGEVLVGPGELFF
TRBJ2-2,TRBD2,TRBV5-6,once,TGTGCCAGCAGCTTGGGCGGGAGCGGCACCGGGGAGCTGTTTTTT,CASSLGGSGTGELFF
TRBJ1-2,-,TRBV30,-,TGTGCCTGGAGTGTACCCCCCGGGACGAAGGGCTACACCTTC,CAWSVPPGTKGYTF
TRBJ2-2,-,TRBV7-3,few,TGTGCCAGCAGCCCCCTGGGGGGTAACACCGGGGAGCTGTTTTTT,CASSPLGGNTGELFF
TRBJ1-5,-,TRBV19,medium-sized,TGTGCCAGTAGTTTCTCCAGACCTAATCAGCCCCAGCATTTT,CASSFSRPNQPQHF
TRBJ1-1,TRBD1,TRBV25-1,-,TGTGCCAGCAGTTTTGGACAGGGCGCAGCTTTCTTT,CASSFGQGAAFF
TRBJ2-2,TRBD2,TRBV6-2/TRBV6-3,-,TGTGCCAGCAGTACTTCTAGCGGGCGCACCGGGGAGCTGTTTTTT,CASSTSSGRTGELFF
TRBJ2-7,-,TRBV6-5,few,TGTGCCAGCAACCCGGGAGCCTACGAGCAGTACTTC,CASNPGAYEQYF
TRBJ1-4,TRBD1,TRBV3-1/TRBV3-2,-,TGTGCCAGCAGCCACCGAGACAGGGGGCGTTATGGCGAAAAACTGTTTTTT,CASSHRDRGRYGEKLFF
TRBJ1-3,-,TRBV28,-,TGTGCCAGCAGCCTTAGCTCTGGAAACACCATATATTTT,CASSLSSGNTIYF
TRBJ1-4,-,TRBV18,-,TGTGCCAGCTCCCGCGCATTGGGTGAAAAACTGTTTTTT,CASSRALGEKLFF
TRBJ1-2,TRBD1,TRBV7-3,-,TGTGCCAGCAGCGTCAGTGGGACAGGGGAAGGCTACACCTTC,CASSVSGTGEGYTF
TRBJ1-1,-,TRBV5-1,once,TGCGCCAGCAGCAGGGCCGCCGCTTATGGCACTGAAGCTTTCTTT,CASSRAAAYGTEAFF
TRBJ2-7,-,TRBV4-2,-,TGTGCCAGCAGCCAAGATGGGGTTTCCTACGAGCAGTACTTC,CASSQDGVSYEQYF
TRBJ2-5,-,TRBV18,-,TGTGCCAGCTCAAATCAAGAGACCCAGTACTTC,CASSNQETQYF
TRBJ1-5,TRBD1,TRBV2,few,TGTGCCAGCAGCGAACAGGGGGGTAGCAATCAGCCCCAGCATTTT,CASSEQGGSNQPQHF
TRBJ2-5,-,TRBV4-1,-,TGCGCCAGCAGCCAACCCAGGGCAGGCGGGGAGACCCAGTACTTC,CASSQPRAGGETQYF
TRBJ2-3,-,TRBV7-9,few,TGTGCCAGCAGCTTACGTGGTCGCGGGGATCAACTCAATACGCAGTATTTT,CASSLRGRGDQLNTQYF
TRBJ2-2,TRBD2,TRBV30,-,TGTGCCTGGAGTCGTGGGAGGGCCTGGGGGGAGCTGTTTTTT,CAWSRGRAWGELFF
TRBJ2-3,-,TRBV4-2,-,TGTGCCAGCAGCCAGGGCTCAGCAGATACGCAGTATTTT,CASSQGSADTQYF
TRBJ2-3,TRBD1,TRBV3-1/TRBV3-2,-,TGTGCCAGTGGACAGGGAGGAGATACGCAGTATTTT,CASGQGGDTQYF
TRBJ2-6,-,TRBV5-1,-,TGCGCCAGCAGCTTGCGACGTCCCATGCTCTCTGGGGCCAACGTCCTGACTTTC,CASSLRRPMLSGANVLTF
TRBJ1-2,TRBD1,TRBV6-1,once,TGTGCCAGCAGTGAATACATCCTTCGGACAGGGGATAATGGCTACACCTTC,CASSEYILRTGDNGYTF
TRBJ2-1,-,TRBV5-6,-,TGTGCCAGCAGCTTGGGGACGGGTTACAATGAGCAGTTCTTC,CASSLGTGYNEQFF
TRBJ2-3,TRBD1,TRBV6-5,-,TGTGCCAGCACCTTACAGGGGGAGGAGGATACGCAGTATTTT,CASTLQGEEDTQYF
TRBJ1-2,TRBD1,TRBV29-1,-,TGCAGCGTGACGGGACAGGGTAACTCCTATGGCTACACCTTC,CSVTGQGNSYGYTF
TRBJ1-4,-,TRBV2,medium-sized,TGTGCCAGCAGTTGGTCGACCGGCGTAGGTGAAAAACTGTTTTTT,CASSWSTGVGEKLFF
TRBJ1-1,-,TRBV7-6,medium-sized,TGTGCCAGCAGCTTAGGACACGGGGCGCGGGGCACTGAAGCTTTCTTT,CASSLGHGARGTEAFF
TRBJ1-1,-,TRBV7-3,-,TGTGCCAGCAGCTTATCGGGGCTACCATACGAAGCTTTCTTT,CASSLSGLPYEAFF
TRBJ1-1,-,TRBV7-9,-,TGTGCCAGCAGCCTAGGGCTGGGTACGAACACTGAAGCTTTCTTT,CASSLGLGTNTEAFF
TRBJ1-5,TRBD1,TRBV9,-,TGTGCCAGCAGAACCACCCCCGGGACAGGGGGCAATCAGCCCCAGCATTTT,CASRTTPGTGGNQPQHF
TRBJ1-2,-,TRBV25-1,-,TGTGCCAGCAGTGTGGCAGGCTATGGCTACACCTTC,CASSVAGYGYTF
TRBJ2-5,-,TRBV6-5,-,TGTGCCAGCAGGCCTGGTTACACACAAGAGACCCAGTACTTC,CASRPGYTQETQYF
TRBJ2-2,-,TRBV4-3,-,TGCGCCAGCAGCCAAGGTCGGATCGCGGGTGCGACCGGGGAGCTGTTTTTT,CASSQGRIAGATGELFF
TRBJ1-1,-,TRBV2,medium-sized,TGTGCCAGCAGTGGTTTGACAGGCACTGAAGCTTTCTTT,CASSGLTGTEAFF
TRBJ2-7,-,TRBV7-8,-,TGTGCCAGCAGCTTAGTCCCAACGGGACCGCTTCCCTACGAGCAGTACTTC,CASSLVPTGPLPYEQYF
TRBJ2-3,-,TRBV6-5,-,TGTGCCAGCAAACTGACTGAAAGCACAGATACGCAGTATTTT,CASKLTESTDTQYF
TRBJ2-1,-,TRBV20-1,-,TGCAGAGCGCGGGATGCCAATGAGCAGTTCTTC,CRARDANEQFF
TRBJ2-3,-,TRBV11-3,-,TGTGCCAGCAGCTCAGGCCGACTAGTCGGTGCGCAGTATTTT,CASSSGRLVGAQYF
TRBJ2-5,TRBD2,TRBV29-1,-,TGCAGCGTCGGGACTAGCGGGGGGGTCCGCCAGTACTTC,CSVGTSGGVRQYF
TRBJ1-1,-,TRBV7-2,once,TGTGCCAGCAGCGACAAGCTGTTCAACACTGAAGCTTTCTTT,CASSDKLFNTEAFF
TRBJ2-1,-,TRBV4-2,medium-sized,-,CASSQDFGDGTGHFF
TRBJ2-1,TRBD2,TRBV4-3,-,TGCGCCAGCAGCCCGGCGGGGGGGTACAATGAGCAGTTCTTC,CASSPAGGYNEQFF